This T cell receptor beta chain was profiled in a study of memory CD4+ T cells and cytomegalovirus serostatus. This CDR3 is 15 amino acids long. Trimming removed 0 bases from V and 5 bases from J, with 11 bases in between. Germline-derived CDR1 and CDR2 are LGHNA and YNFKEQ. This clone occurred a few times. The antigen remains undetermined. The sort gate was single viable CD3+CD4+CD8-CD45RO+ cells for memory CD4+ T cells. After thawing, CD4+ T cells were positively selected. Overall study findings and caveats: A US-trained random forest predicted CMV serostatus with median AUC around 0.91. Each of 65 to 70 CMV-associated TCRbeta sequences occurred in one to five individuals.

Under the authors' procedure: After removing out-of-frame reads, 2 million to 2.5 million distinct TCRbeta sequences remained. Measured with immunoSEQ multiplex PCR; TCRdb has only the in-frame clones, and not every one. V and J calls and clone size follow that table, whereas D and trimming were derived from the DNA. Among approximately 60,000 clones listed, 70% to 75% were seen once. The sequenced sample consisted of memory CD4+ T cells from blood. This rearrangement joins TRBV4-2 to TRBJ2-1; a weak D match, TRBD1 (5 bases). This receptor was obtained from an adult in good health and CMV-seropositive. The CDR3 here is CASSQDPGRDNEQFF. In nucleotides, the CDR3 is TGTGCCAGCAGCCAAGATCCCGGCAGGGACAATGAGCAGTTCTTC.